This T cell receptor beta chain is from a study of T cell responses to AZD1222 COVID-19 vaccine. Overall study findings and caveats: Donors were chiefly white British, with a greater number of females, and clonal diversity was perhaps underestimated. Baseline seropositives among AZD1222 recipients totaled only 5 to 7. Unmutated variant regions are reportedly the target of nearly half of TCRs that are spike-specific. CD4 TCRs covered the whole spike, strongest at regions 160-218 and 743-854.

This CDR3 has 16 amino acids. Trimming at V came to 6 bases and at J to 5 bases, leaving 7 bases not matched to a gene. Germline values: CDR1 SNHLY, CDR2 FYNNEI. With respect to this clone: Antigen specificity is unknown.

The assay was immunoSEQ multiplex PCR, and TCRdb's table has in-frame clones only and misses some. The table shows about 86,000 clones, with roughly 87% occurring only once. Sample: peripheral blood, taken on day 0 of AZD1222 vaccination. The chain combines TRBV2 with TRBJ2-2; 12 bases are shared with TRBD2. The receptor was isolated from an adult in good health. CDR3 protein: CASRDLAGGLTGELFF. The CDR3 DNA follows: TGTGCCAGCAGGGATCTAGCGGGAGGGCTTACCGGGGAGCTGTTTTTT.